This T cell receptor beta chain was retrieved from a study of monozygotic twins with inflammatory bowel disease. TCRdb reprocessed the 5' RACE reads and keeps a single row for each CDR3 protein, giving no DNA. Here the sample table reports roughly 300,000 distinct CDR3 sequences. With regard to this clonotype: Antigen specificity is unknown.

The CDR3 consists of 14 residues. The germline V gene encodes CDR1 SEHNR and CDR2 FQNEAQ (reference sequence). Study-wide findings and caveats: Relative to healthy twins, IBD patients had fewer clonotypes in common with others, a gap that was especially apparent with disease activity.

The sequenced sample was blood. The chain uses TRBV7-9 and TRBJ1-2; TCRdb's assignment of TRBD1 cannot be checked, as there is no DNA. The source of this sequence is a human donor with ulcerative colitis or Crohn's disease, or a healthy co-twin of an affected twin (not recorded which). The CDR3 sequence is CASSLATRNYGYTF.